The sequence of this TCR beta chain was determined in a study of long-term antiretroviral therapy in people with HIV. V lost 6 bases and J lost 1, with 14 bases in between. Germline lookup yields CDR1 MNHEY and CDR2 SMNVEV (reference sequence). The CDR3 is 15 residues long. Turning to this clone: Its antigen is not known.

An immunoSEQ assay, version v3.0, was performed at survey level. Sequencing was performed with immunoSEQ multiplex PCR; in TCRdb, only in-frame clones are kept and a portion is missing. The sample contains roughly 6,400 clones, under 85% of which appear only once. Study outcomes and limitations: Repertoires from HIV showed CDR3 length ranges narrower than those of controls. With ART, diversity went up but was still lower than in transplant donor controls.

This receptor was taken from a man in his forties with HIV. The sample was unsorted PBMCs, taken 0.5 years before starting antiretroviral therapy. The chain couples TRBV27 to TRBJ2-3; D call uncertain. CDR3 DNA: TGTGCCAGCAGCAACGGGCCAAGACGCACAGATACGCAGTATTTT. Amino acids: CASSNGPRRTDTQYF.